Each of the 17 T cell receptor beta chains below was sequenced from the same sample in a study of CD8 T cells in ankylosing spondylitis. General observations from the study: Characteristic, it appeared, of ankylosing spondylitis blood was a TCR beta motif of fewer than 10 highly homologous variants.

Antigen specificity for these receptors is unknown. TCRdb reprocessed the 5' RACE reads with MiXCR, giving one entry per CDR3 protein. The table has more than 300,000 distinct CDR3 sequences, approximately 8.2% seen once. Sequenced material: blood, either unsorted or a sorted T cell fraction (not recorded which). Receptors were obtained from a male donor with ankylosing spondylitis.

In this sample, this clonotype turned up many times. The chain is built from TRBV2 and TRBJ2-6, with D uncertain. The CDR3 is 16 amino acids. Germline loops: CDR1 SNHLY, CDR2 FYNNEI. V was clipped by 4 bases and J by 0 bases, with 10 bases between them. The CDR3 spells CASSVGGLSGANVLTF. The CDR3 DNA reads TGTGCCAGCAGTGTTGGTGGTCTCTCTGGGGCCAACGTCCTGACTTTC. The full variable domain, rest sourced from reference TRBV2 and TRBJ2-6, is EPEVTQTPSHQVTQMGQEVILRCVPISNHLYFYWYRQILGQKVEFLVSFYNNEISEKSEIFDDQFSVERPDGSNFTLKIRSTKLEDSAMYFCASSVGGLSGANVLTFGAGSRLTVL.

V and J are TRBV12-3 or TRBV12-4 and TRBJ2-2; 11 bases line up with TRBD2. V lost 6 bases to trimming and J lost 5 bases; unmatched junction nucleotides: 5. CDR3 length: 15 amino acids. CDR3 nucleotide sequence: TGTGCCAGCAGGCAAACTAGCGGGAGAACCGGGGAGCTGTTTTTT. This sequence encodes CASRQTSGRTGELFF.

V usage is TRBV11-2 and J usage is TRBJ2-3; 13 bases agree with TRBD2. Unmatched junction bases numbered 8, after V lost 4 bases and J lost 1 base. CDR3 size: 18 residues. Germline V gives CDR1 SGHAT, CDR2 FQNNGV. CDR3: CASSSGTSGMLGTDTQYF. The CDR3 region has the DNA TGTGCCAGCAGCTCCGGGACTAGCGGGATGTTGGGCACAGATACGCAGTATTTT.

The chain couples TRBV5-1 to TRBJ2-2; D unresolved. CDR1 is SGHRS, CDR2 YFSETQ, per germline. V shed 0 bases and J shed 4 bases, with 7 bases lying between them. The CDR3 has 14 residues. This CDR3 reads CASSLEDTTGELFF. CDR3 coding DNA: TGCGCCAGCAGCTTGGAAGATACCACCGGGGAGCTGTTTTTT.

This clonotype has a handful of counts. The V and J genes are TRBV7-2 and TRBJ2-7; the match to TRBD2 covers 9 bases. Germline CDR1 SGHTA, CDR2 FQGNSA. The CDR3 contains 16 residues. V lost 2 bases, J lost 4 bases, and 9 bases stayed unmatched. CDR3 residues: CASSLFGGGEAYEQYF. Written as DNA, the CDR3 is TGTGCCAGCAGCTTATTCGGCGGGGGGGAAGCGTACGAGCAGTACTTC.

This rearrangement joins TRBV5-1 to TRBJ2-7; TRBD1 is a possible D gene (6 bases). The CDR3 sequence is 12 residues long. The V gene's germline CDR1 is SGHRS and CDR2 YFSETQ. Trimming took off 6 bases at V and 4 bases at J, with 11 bases between the two ends. The CDR3, as DNA: TGCGCCAGCACTGACAGGAAATACGAGCAGTACTTC. Its translation: CASTDRKYEQYF.

At least ten counts were recorded for this clonotype. V is TRBV9 and J is TRBJ2-2; 7 bases are a match to TRBD2. Germline V gene sequence: CDR1 SGDLS, CDR2 YYNGEE. Unmatched junction bases numbered 1, after V lost 2 bases and J lost 6 bases. The CDR3 is made up of 13 amino acids. Here the CDR3 reads CASSVGGAGELFF. The CDR3 nucleotides read TGTGCCAGCAGCGTTGGGGGGGCCGGGGAGCTGTTTTTT. The variable domain in full, completed from reference TRBV9 and TRBJ2-2, reads DSGVTQTPKHLITATGQRVTLRCSPRSGDLSVYWYQQSLDQGLQFLIQYYNGEERAKGNILERFSAQQFPDLHSELNLSSLELGDSALYFCASSVGGAGELFFGEGSRLTVL.

This chain connects TRBV5-8 to TRBJ2-5; D gene unclear. There are 12 residues in the CDR3. With 4 bases removed from V and 11 bases from J, the gap between germline ends came to 15 bases. Germline lookup yields CDR1 SGHTS and CDR2 YDEGEE. CDR3 region: CASSQNMGVQYF. CDR3 sequence (DNA): TGTGCCAGCAGCCAAAACATGGGTGTGCAGTACTTC.

This clonotype was observed at least ten times. J is TRBJ2-2 and V is TRBV11-2; 7 bases agree with TRBD1. V shed 2 bases, J shed 5 bases, and the junction held 5 bases outside the gene matches. The V gene's germline CDR1 is SGHAT and CDR2 FQNNGV. CDR3 size: 15 residues. CDR3 loop: CASSLTGQTTGELFF. As DNA, the CDR3 is TGTGCCAGCAGCTTAACGGGACAGACAACCGGGGAGCTGTTTTTT.

The chain couples TRBV19 to TRBJ2-3; TRBD2 is a possible D gene (5 bases). The germline V gene encodes CDR1 LNHDA and CDR2 SQIVND (reference sequence). The CDR3 extends over 15 amino acids. Trimming took 3 bases from V and 5 from J, leaving 15 bases between them. The CDR3 protein is CASSMGPTSGDTQYF. The DNA for the CDR3 is TGTGCCAGTAGTATGGGCCCTACTAGTGGAGATACGCAGTATTTT.

This clonotype has at least ten counts. This sequence joins TRBV7-2 and TRBJ1-1; a weak D match, TRBD1 (6 bases). The germline CDR1 and CDR2 sequences are SGHTA and FQGNSA. Trimming removed 5 bases at V and 6 bases at J, with 10 bases between. This CDR3 contains 12 residues. The CDR3 DNA follows: TGTGCCAGCAGCAGACAGGTTTCTGAAGCTTTCTTT. Amino acid sequence: CASSRQVSEAFF.

At least ten counts were recorded for this clonotype. The V gene is TRBV7-9, the J gene TRBJ2-1, with a tentative D call TRBD2 (6 bases). The CDR3 contains 15 residues. Trimming stripped 5 bases from V and 7 bases from J, with 18 bases between. The germline V gene has CDR1 SEHNR and CDR2 FQNEAQ (reference sequence). The CDR3 DNA reads as TGTGCCAGCAGCCCCTGGGACTGGAGAAAAAATGAGCAGTTCTTC. Translation: CASSPWDWRKNEQFF.

This chain links TRBV14 with TRBJ2-3; 9 positions match TRBD1. The CDR3 loop spans 13 amino acids. The germline V gene encodes CDR1 SGHDN and CDR2 FVKESK. V gave up 8 bases and J gave up 4 bases; unmatched junction bases: 4. The DNA of the CDR3 is TGTGCCAGCGGGACAGGGAATCCAGATACGCAGTATTTT. Translation gives CASGTGNPDTQYF.

The chain links TRBV29-1 to TRBJ1-1, with TRBD1 identical over 11 bases. The CDR3 covers 13 residues. V shed 6 bases, J shed 8 bases, and the junction held 8 bases outside the gene matches. Germline CDR1 is SQVTM and CDR2 is ANQGSEA. The CDR3: CSVLRDRGTEAFF. The CDR3 nucleotides are TGCAGCGTCCTCCGGGACAGGGGGACCGAAGCTTTCTTT.

This clonotype has ten or more counts. The V call is TRBV29-1, the J call TRBJ2-1; TRBD2 agrees at 12 bases. The CDR3 is 14 amino acids. The V segment lost 7 bases and the J segment 4 bases; nucleotides outside the gene matches: 5. CDR1 SQVTM and CDR2 ANQGSEA come from the germline V gene. As DNA, the CDR3 is TGCAGCGCCGCGGGACTAGCGGGTTACAATGAGCAGTTCTTC. Residues: CSAAGLAGYNEQFF.

The gene calls are TRBV7-2 and TRBJ1-1; 8 nucleotides agree with TRBD1. The V gene end was trimmed by 0 bases and the J gene end by 5 bases; junction bases not matched to a gene: 8. There are 16 residues in the CDR3. Germline CDR1 is SGHTA and CDR2 is FQGNSA. The CDR3 nucleotides read TGTGCCAGCAGCTTAGCGCGTACAGGGGGTGATACTGAAGCTTTCTTT. Its protein product is CASSLARTGGDTEAFF.

In its sample, this clonotype was seen a few times. This rearrangement joins TRBV20-1 to TRBJ2-3; 9 bases are shared with TRBD2. Germline CDR1 is DFQATT and CDR2 is SNEGSKA (reference sequence). This CDR3 is built from 14 residues. The V segment lost 3 bases and the J segment 10 bases; nucleotides outside the gene matches: 11. This chain's CDR3 is CSASGPSGIRAQYF. CDR3 nucleotides: TGCAGTGCTAGCGGCCCTAGCGGGATTCGGGCGCAGTATTTT.